A selection of T cell receptor beta chains follows, all from one sample in a study of esophageal squamous cell carcinoma under preoperative chemotherapy. Each CDR3 protein gets one entry after TCRdb re-called the PCR reads with MiXCR. The sample has approximately 30,000 distinct CDR3 sequences; roughly 52% are singletons. Sample acquisition took place from a patient given preoperative chemotherapy. The receptors come from a human donor with esophageal squamous cell carcinoma. The donor label of this sample is uncertain. CDR3s include the opening cysteine and the closing phenylalanine or tryptophan. The D gene is left open where the match is weak. Part of the rows lack a size; the others show once, few, many or a class for expanded clones.

clone size	V gene	J gene	D gene	CDR3 DNA	CDR3 protein
-	TRBV7-2	TRBJ2-4	TRBD2	TGTGCCAGCAGCGGGGGACTAGCCCAAGACATTCAGTACTTC	CASSGGLAQDIQYF
medium-sized	TRBV6-1	TRBJ2-7	-	TGTGCCAGCAGTGAAGGGCGGAGGGGTACCTACGAGCAGTACTTC	CASSEGRRGTYEQYF
many	TRBV7-8	TRBJ2-1	-	TGTGCCAGCAGCTCGACAGGATACTCCTACAATGAGCAGTTCTTC	CASSSTGYSYNEQFF
-	TRBV7-8	TRBJ2-3	TRBD1	TGTGTCCTGAGCCCGCAGGGGGCCAGGACAGATGAGCAGTATTTT	CVLSPQGARTDEQYF
many	TRBV12-5	TRBJ2-7	-	TGTGCTAGTGGTTTGGACGGACAGCCCTACGAGCAGTACTTC	CASGLDGQPYEQYF
-	TRBV7-6	TRBJ2-4	-	TGTGCCAGGGGCTTGGGGGGGGGCGGCAAAGACATTCAGTACTTC	CARGLGGGGKDIQYF
many	TRBV10-2	TRBJ1-1	-	TGCGCCAGCAGTGGGGGCAGGGGCACTGAAGCTTTCTTT	CASSGGRGTEAFF
-	TRBV12-3/TRBV12-4	TRBJ2-6	TRBD1	TGTGCCAGCAGTTCCGGGACAGGGGCTGGGGCCAACGTCCTGACTTTC	CASSSGTGAGANVLTF
many	TRBV7-2	TRBJ2-4	TRBD1	TGTGCCAGCAGCTCACCGGGACAGGGGAAATCTCGAGCCAAAAACATTCAGTACTTC	CASSSPGQGKSRAKNIQYF
-	TRBV12-3/TRBV12-4	TRBJ2-2	-	TGTGCCAGCAGTTTAGAGAGCACCGGTGCGCAGTTTTTT	CASSLESTGAQFF
many	TRBV11-3	TRBJ1-1	-	TGTGCCAGCCGATTTGAAGCTTTCTTT	CASRFEAFF
many	TRBV7-9	TRBJ2-3	-	TGTGCCAGCAGCTCACCTAGTAGAGATACGCAGTATTTT	CASSSPSRDTQYF
many	TRBV7-9	TRBJ2-3	TRBD2	TGTGCCAGCAGCTTAGGCCTAGCGGGAGGGCTCTCAAAGGTAGATACGCAGTATTTT	CASSLGLAGGLSKVDTQYF
few	TRBV7-2	TRBJ2-4	TRBD2	TGTGCCAGCAGGGTAGCGGGGGGGGGGGCCCAAAACATTCAGTACTTC	CASRVAGGGAQNIQYF
many	TRBV7-2	TRBJ1-6	-	TGTGCCAGCAGCTTAGTGAATTCACCCCTCCACTTT	CASSLVNSPLHF
once	TRBV10-3	TRBJ2-5	-	TGTGCCGGGGGGTACGGGGGCCGTGCCCAAGAGACCCAGTACTTC	CAGGYGGRAQETQYF
medium-sized	TRBV6-1	TRBJ2-4	TRBD2	TGTGCCAGCAGGCCGGGACTAGCGGGAGTGTCAGCCAAAAACATTCAGTACTTC	CASRPGLAGVSAKNIQYF
many	TRBV12-3/TRBV12-4	TRBJ2-4	-	TGTGCCAGCAGGGGAACGGGTCGTGGAAACATTCAGTACTTC	CASRGTGRGNIQYF
many	TRBV7-2	TRBJ1-2	TRBD1	TGTGCCAGCAGCTTAGCGCGACAGGGGGCGGGTGGCTACACCTTC	CASSLARQGAGGYTF
few	TRBV7-2	TRBJ2-5	TRBD2	TGTGCCAGCAGCTTATGGGAGGGGACCCAGTACTTC	CASSLWEGTQYF
-	TRBV7-2	TRBJ2-5	TRBD2	TGTGCCAGGAGCGGGGGCCGTGACCAAGAGACCCAGTACTTC	CARSGGRDQETQYF
-	TRBV7-2	TRBJ2-5	-	TGTGCCAGCAGCCTCCTCGGGCGAGCCCAAAAGACCCAGTACTTC	CASSLLGRAQKTQYF
-	TRBV11-3	TRBJ2-5	TRBD2	TGTGCCAGCAGCCATAGGACTAGCGGGAGGGAGGAGACCCAGTACTTC	CASSHRTSGREETQYF
-	TRBV12-3/TRBV12-4	TRBJ2-3	-	TGTGCCAGCACCCTGGGGACAGATACGCAGTATTTT	CASTLGTDTQYF
-	TRBV19	TRBJ2-1	-	TGTGCCAGTAGTATTTTAATCAGGACGACCGGGACAACATACAATGAGCAGTTCTTC	CASSILIRTTGTTYNEQFF
many	TRBV19	TRBJ2-7	-	TGTGCCAGTAGTGAGGGACCCTACGAGCAGTACTTC	CASSEGPYEQYF
medium-sized	TRBV6-1	TRBJ2-7	-	TGTGCCAGCAGTGAAGGGCTGACCTACGAGCAGTACTTC	CASSEGLTYEQYF
many	TRBV6-1	TRBJ2-7	-	TGTGCCACCCACAGGGAAGGGACCTACGAGCAGTACTTC	CATHREGTYEQYF
-	TRBV3-1	TRBJ1-2	TRBD1	TGTGCCAGCAGCCCAAGGACAGGAGGAAAGAACTATGGCTACACCTTC	CASSPRTGGKNYGYTF
-	TRBV7-2	TRBJ2-7	TRBD1	TGTGCCAGCAGCGCTGGACAGGGGGCTTCATACGAGCAGTACTTC	CASSAGQGASYEQYF
many	TRBV28	TRBJ2-1	-	TGTGCCAGCTTATCAAGTAATGAGCAGTTCTTC	CASLSSNEQFF
-	TRBV7-2	TRBJ2-2	-	TGTGCCAGCAGCTCGAACCCGGCCAGGGAGCTGTTTTTT	CASSSNPARELFF
-	TRBV20-1	TRBJ2-3	TRBD2	TGCAGTGCTAGAGATCCCGTAGCGGGAGCGGTTGATACGCAGTATTTT	CSARDPVAGAVDTQYF
few	TRBV7-8	TRBJ2-7	-	TGTGCCAGCAGCTTAGTGTCCTCAGGGTACGAGCAGTACTTC	CASSLVSSGYEQYF
-	TRBV7-2	TRBJ2-3	-	TGTGGCGCCACTAGAACAGATACGCAGTATTTC	CGATRTDTQYF
many	TRBV12-3/TRBV12-4	TRBJ2-3	TRBD2	TGTGCCAGCAGTACTACTAGCGGGGGGGCCACAGATACGCAGTATTTT	CASSTTSGGATDTQYF
few	TRBV27	TRBJ1-4	TRBD1	TGTGCCAGCTCTAACAGGGGTGGTAATGAAAAACTGTTTTTT	CASSNRGGNEKLFF
-	TRBV7-2	TRBJ2-7	-	TGTGCCAGCGGGCCGCAGGGGGGCCGAGAGCCAGATACGCAGTACTTC	CASGPQGGREPDTQYF
-	TRBV5-1	TRBJ2-1	-	TGCGCCAGCAGCTTTTTAGGGGATGACAATGAGCAGTTCTTC	CASSFLGDDNEQFF
many	TRBV6-1	TRBJ2-7	-	TGTGCCAGCAGGATTACAGCATCCTACGAGCAGTACTTC	CASRITASYEQYF
few	TRBV30	TRBJ2-3	TRBD1	TGTGCCTGGCGTTTATCAGGGGGTGCAGATACGCAGTATTTT	CAWRLSGGADTQYF
many	TRBV6-1	TRBJ2-7	TRBD1	TGTGCCAGCAGTGAAGGGACAGGGGCCTACGAGCAGTACTTC	CASSEGTGAYEQYF
-	TRBV7-6	TRBJ2-1	-	TGTGCCAGCAGCTTAGAGGTTGAGCAGTTCTTC	CASSLEVEQFF
-	TRBV12-5	TRBJ2-4	-	TGTGCGGGTACCGGGGGCCGGGACAAAAAGATCCAGTACTTC	CAGTGGRDKKIQYF
-	TRBV14	TRBJ2-7	TRBD2	TGTGCCAGCAGCCAGAGAACTAGCGGGAGGGGTGAGCAGTACTTC	CASSQRTSGRGEQYF
-	TRBV12-3/TRBV12-4	TRBJ2-1	-	TGTGCCAGCAGTTTGAGTGGACTCTACGGGGAGCAGTTTTTC	CASSLSGLYGEQFF
-	TRBV11-3	TRBJ2-7	-	TGTGCGGGGGTCGGGGGCCTTGCAAGAGAGACGCAGTACTTC	CAGVGGLARETQYF
-	TRBV12-3/TRBV12-4	TRBJ2-5	-	TGTGCCAGCAGTTTAGGGGGCCTCCAAGAGACCCAGTACTTC	CASSLGGLQETQYF
-	TRBV7-3	TRBJ2-2	-	TGTGCCAGCAGCTTAACTGGAGGTGCGGACACCGGGGAGCTGTTTTTT	CASSLTGGADTGELFF
-	TRBV7-7	TRBJ2-2	TRBD2	TGTGCCAGCAGCTTAATGGAGCCGGGACTAGCGGGAGAAACCGGGGAGCTGTTTTTT	CASSLMEPGLAGETGELFF
-	TRBV7-9	TRBJ2-1	TRBD1	TGTGCCAGCAGCCCACAGGGGTCCCCCTACAATGAGCAGTTCTTC	CASSPQGSPYNEQFF
medium-sized	TRBV7-7	TRBJ2-1	-	TGTGCTAGCAGCTTAGGTGTTGCAGACTTAAATGAGCAGTTCTTC	CASSLGVADLNEQFF
-	TRBV6-1	TRBJ2-4	-	TGTGCCAGCAGGGGGTTGGGGGGACGTGACCAAGACATTCAGTACTTC	CASRGLGGRDQDIQYF
-	TRBV7-2	TRBJ2-3	TRBD2	TGTGCGAGCAGCGGGGGGGGGGACCAAGATACGCAGTATTTT	CASSGGGDQDTQYF
large	TRBV7-2	TRBJ2-1	TRBD1	TGTGCCAGCAGCCACGGGACAGGGGAGCAGTTCTTC	CASSHGTGEQFF